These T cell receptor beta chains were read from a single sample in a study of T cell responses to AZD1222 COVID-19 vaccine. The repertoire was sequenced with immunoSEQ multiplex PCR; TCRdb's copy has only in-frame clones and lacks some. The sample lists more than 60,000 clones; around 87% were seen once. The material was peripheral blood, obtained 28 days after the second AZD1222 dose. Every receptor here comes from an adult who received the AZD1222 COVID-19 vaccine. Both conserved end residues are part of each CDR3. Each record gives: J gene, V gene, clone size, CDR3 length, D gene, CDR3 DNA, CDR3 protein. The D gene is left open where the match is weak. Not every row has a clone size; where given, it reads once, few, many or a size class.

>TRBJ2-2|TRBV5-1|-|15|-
TGCGCCAGCAGCTTGGAGGGGCTGAACACCGGGGAGCTGTTTTTT
CASSLEGLNTGELFF
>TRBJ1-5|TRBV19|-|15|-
TGTGCCAGTAGTATAGATCCTGGGGGAAATCAGCCCCAGCATTTT
CASSIDPGGNQPQHF
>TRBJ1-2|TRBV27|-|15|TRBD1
TGTGCCAGCAGTCCACAGGGGTTGGGTAACTATGGCTACACCTTC
CASSPQGLGNYGYTF
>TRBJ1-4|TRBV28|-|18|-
TGTGCCACCACAGGACAGCCGTCCGTCAGGGGAGGTAATGAAAAACTGTTTTTT
CATTGQPSVRGGNEKLFF
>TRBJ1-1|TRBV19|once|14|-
TGTGCCAGTAGTATGTTACAGTTTCGCACTGAAGCTTTCTTT
CASSMLQFRTEAFF
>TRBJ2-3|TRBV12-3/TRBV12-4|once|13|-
TGTGCCAGCAGCTACGGGCGCCGGGATACGCAGTATTTT
CASSYGRRDTQYF
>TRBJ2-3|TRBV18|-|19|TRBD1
TGTGCCAGCTCATTAACCCGGACAGGGGGCAGTGCTAGCACAGATACGCAGTATTTT
CASSLTRTGGSASTDTQYF
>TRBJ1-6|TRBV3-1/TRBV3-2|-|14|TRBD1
TGTGCCAGCAGCTGGACAGGGGGCGATTCACCCCTCCACTTT
CASSWTGGDSPLHF
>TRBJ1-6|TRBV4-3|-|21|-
TGCGCCAGCAGCCAAGATTCTGCGGCCAGGGTAGTAACCAAGTATAATTCACCCCTCCACTTT
CASSQDSAARVVTKYNSPLHF
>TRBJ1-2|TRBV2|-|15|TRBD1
TGTGCCAGCAGTGCCGGGACAGGGGGCGTCTATGGCTACACCTTC
CASSAGTGGVYGYTF
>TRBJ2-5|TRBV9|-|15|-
TGTGCCAGCAGCGTAGGAGCGGGCGCAGGGGAGACCCAGTACTTC
CASSVGAGAGETQYF
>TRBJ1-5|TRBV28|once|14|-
TGTGCCAGCATAAGTTATCCTAGCAATCAGCCCCAGCATTTT
CASISYPSNQPQHF
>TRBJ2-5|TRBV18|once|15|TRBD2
TGTGCCAGCTCAGGGGGACTAGCGGACCAAGAGACCCAGTACTTC
CASSGGLADQETQYF
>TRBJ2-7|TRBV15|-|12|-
TGTGCCACCAGCAGAGCGGCGGGAGAGCAGTACTTC
CATSRAAGEQYF
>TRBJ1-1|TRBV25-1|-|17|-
TGTGCCAGCAGTGAATTCCCCCCGACAGGCATGAACACTGAAGCTTTCTTT
CASSEFPPTGMNTEAFF
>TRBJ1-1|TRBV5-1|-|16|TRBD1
TGCGCCAGCAGGAGACAGGGACCAAATATGAACACTGAAGCTTTCTTT
CASRRQGPNMNTEAFF
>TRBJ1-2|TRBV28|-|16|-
TGTGCCAGCAGTTTAGGCCGCTTCGGCAGGGGAAGGGGCTACACCTTC
CASSLGRFGRGRGYTF
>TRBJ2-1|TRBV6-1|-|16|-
TGTGCCAGCAGTGAAGCGGCCGGTTTCTCCTACAATGAGCAGTTCTTC
CASSEAAGFSYNEQFF
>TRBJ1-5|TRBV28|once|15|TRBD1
TGTGCCAGCGGAATATATAGGGACAGGGGCCAGCCCCAGCATTTT
CASGIYRDRGQPQHF
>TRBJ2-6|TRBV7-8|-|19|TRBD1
TGTGCCAGCAGCTTAGAGGGGACAGGGCGACTCTCTGGGGCCAACGTCCTGACTTTC
CASSLEGTGRLSGANVLTF
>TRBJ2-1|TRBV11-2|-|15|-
TGTGCCAGCAGAAGGGCGTTGGGGGATTACAATGAGCAGTTCTTC
CASRRALGDYNEQFF
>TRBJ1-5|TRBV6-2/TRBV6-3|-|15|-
TGTGCCAGCAGTCCAGGGTCGGCGAGCAATCAGCCCCAGCATTTT
CASSPGSASNQPQHF
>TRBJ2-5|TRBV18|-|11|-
TGTGCCAGCTCACTGCTAGAGACCCAGTACTTC
CASSLLETQYF
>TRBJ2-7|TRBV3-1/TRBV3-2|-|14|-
TGTGCCAGCAGCCAGACCCAGGGGGGATGCGAGCAGTACTTC
CASSQTQGGCEQYF
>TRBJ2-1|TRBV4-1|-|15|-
TGCGCCAGCAGCCAAGGATTGACAGCGTTCAATGAGCAGTTCTTC
CASSQGLTAFNEQFF
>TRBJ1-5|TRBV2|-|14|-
TGTGCCAGCAGGACGGACACGCCGCTCGCGCCCCAGCATTTT
CASRTDTPLAPQHF
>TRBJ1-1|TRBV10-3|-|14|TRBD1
TGTGCCATCAGCGACAGGGGAAGGAACACTGAAGCTTTCTTT
CAISDRGRNTEAFF
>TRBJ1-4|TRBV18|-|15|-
TGTGCCAGCTCAGAGGACGCTACAACTAATGAAAAACTGTTTTTT
CASSEDATTNEKLFF
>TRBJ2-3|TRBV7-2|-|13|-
TGTGCCAGCAGCTGGGAAAGGGCCGATACGCAGTATTTT
CASSWERADTQYF
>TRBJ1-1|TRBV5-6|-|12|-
TGTGCCAGCAGTTTGAGGGGAACTGAAGCTTTCTTT
CASSLRGTEAFF
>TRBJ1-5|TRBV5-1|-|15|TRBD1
TGCGCCAGCAGCGCCGGGACAGGGAGCAATCAGCCCCAGCATTTT
CASSAGTGSNQPQHF
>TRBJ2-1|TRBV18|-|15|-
TGTGCCAGCTCACCACCGACGGGGGTGGACAATGAGCAGTTCTTC
CASSPPTGVDNEQFF
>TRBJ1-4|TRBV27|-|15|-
TGTGCCAGACCCCCAGTGGCAGGGCCTAATGAAAAACTGTTTTTT
CARPPVAGPNEKLFF
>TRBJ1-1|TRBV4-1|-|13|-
TGCGCCAGCAGCCAAGTTCGACAAGGGGACGCTTTCTTT
CASSQVRQGDAFF
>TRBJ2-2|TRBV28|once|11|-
TGTGCCAGCAGTGCTGAAGTGGGGCTGTTTTTT
CASSAEVGLFF
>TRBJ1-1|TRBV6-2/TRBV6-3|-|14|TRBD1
TGTGCCAGCAGCTCCGGACAGGGGGTCGCTGAAGCTTTCTTT
CASSSGQGVAEAFF
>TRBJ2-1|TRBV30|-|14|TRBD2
TGTGCCTGGAGTTCCAGCGGGGGGGCTAGCGAGCAGTTCTTC
CAWSSSGGASEQFF
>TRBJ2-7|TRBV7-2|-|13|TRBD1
TGTGCCAGCAGCTACCGACAGGGAACCGAGCAGTACTTC
CASSYRQGTEQYF
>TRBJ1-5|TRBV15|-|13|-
TGTGCCACCAGCCTCTACATAGATCAGCCCCAGCATTTT
CATSLYIDQPQHF
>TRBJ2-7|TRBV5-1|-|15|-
TGCGCCAGCAGAGGGGCCCCTGGCCTTGGCTACGAGCAGTACTTC
CASRGAPGLGYEQYF
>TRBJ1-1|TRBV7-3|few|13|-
TGTGCCAGCAGCTTGGGGATGAACACTGAAGCTTTCTTT
CASSLGMNTEAFF
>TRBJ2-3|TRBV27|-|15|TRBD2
TGTGCCAGCAGTTTAGACGGCGGGGGGGCGGATACGCAGTATTTT
CASSLDGGGADTQYF